These 18 T cell receptor beta chains were all obtained from the same sample, sequenced in a study of beta chain features in type 1 diabetes. What was sequenced were expressed TCRB transcripts, since all of the isolated RNA had been reverse transcribed. TCRdb's copy holds only in-frame clones and misses some; the assay was immunoSEQ multiplex PCR. In the table there are about 210,000 clones, roughly a tenth of which are singletons. The sequenced material came from central memory CD4+ T cells from blood. These receptors originate from a man aged 18-30 years in good health.

V gene TRBV2 combines with J gene TRBJ1-1; D not certain. Germline V gives CDR1 SNHLY, CDR2 FYNNEI. The CDR3 loop spans 11 amino acids. V was trimmed by 4 bases and J by 7 bases, leaving 7 bases between them. The CDR3 region is CASSAEGEAFF. CDR3 nucleotide sequence: TGTGCCAGCAGTGCGGAGGGTGAAGCTTTCTTT.

This sequence joins TRBV5-6 and TRBJ2-7; 11 nucleotides line up with TRBD2. The CDR3 has 16 amino acids. CDR1 and CDR2 (germline): SGHDT, YYEEEE. The V and J ends lost 0 bases and 5 bases, in that order; junction bases with no gene match: 7. In DNA form, the CDR3 reads TGTGCCAGCAGCTTGGTCGGGCTAGCGGGAGGCCACGAGCAGTACTTC. This codes for CASSLVGLAGGHEQYF.

In its sample, this clone was seen a few times. The V and J genes are TRBV27 and TRBJ2-4; TRBD1 or TRBD2 may be the D gene (5 bases each). Trimming pared 4 bases from V and 0 bases from J, leaving 10 bases between. Germline V CDR1 and CDR2: MNHEY, SMNVEV (reference sequence). The CDR3 length is 15 residues. CDR3 protein: CASSSRGVAKNIQYF. As DNA, the CDR3 is TGTGCCAGCAGTTCAAGAGGGGTAGCCAAAAACATTCAGTACTTC.

This clone was observed many times. This chain connects TRBV11-2 to TRBJ2-4; TRBD1 agrees at 8 bases. Germline loops: CDR1 SGHAT, CDR2 FQNNGV. The CDR3 extends over 15 amino acids. V lost 0 bases to trimming and J lost 5 bases; unmatched junction nucleotides: 3. The CDR3 reads CASSLDRGPENIQYF. CDR3 coding DNA: TGTGCCAGCAGCTTAGACAGGGGGCCGGAAAACATTCAGTACTTC.

The sample holds a few counts of this clone. The same CDR3 arises from other DNA sequences in this sample as well. This chain connects TRBV30 to TRBJ2-3; no firm D call. Looked up from germline, CDR1 is GTSNPN and CDR2 is SVGIG (reference sequence). Trimming removed 0 bases from V and 5 bases from J, with 6 bases in between. This CDR3 contains 12 residues. The CDR3 is CAWSVAEDTQYF. CDR3 DNA: TGTGCCTGGAGTGTAGCCGAAGATACGCAGTATTTT.

This clone has just a few counts. The rearrangement links TRBV5-1 to TRBJ2-3, with 7 bases that match TRBD2. J gave up 5 bases and V 0 bases, and 3 bases lay outside the gene matches. Germline V CDR1 and CDR2: SGHRS, YFSETQ. The CDR3 is made up of 14 amino acids. CDR3 loop: CASSLGAGKDTQYF. The CDR3, as DNA: TGCGCCAGCAGCTTGGGAGCGGGGAAAGATACGCAGTATTTT.

This clone has ten or more counts. The chain uses TRBV6-5 and TRBJ1-5; tentative D call: TRBD1 (6 bases). Trimming pared 5 bases from V and 7 bases from J, leaving 12 bases between. CDR3 size: 13 residues. Looked up from germline, CDR1 is MNHEY and CDR2 is SVGAGI. The CDR3 loop is CASSLTGIQPQHF. CDR3 bases: TGTGCCAGCAGTCTTACAGGGATACAGCCCCAGCATTTT.

The V gene is TRBV29-1, the J gene TRBJ1-1; 10 nucleotides match TRBD1. Trimming removed 4 bases from V and 4 bases from J; junction bases left unmatched: 6. Germline CDR1 reads SQVTM; CDR2 reads ANQGSEA. The CDR3 is 14 amino acids. The CDR3 here is CSVARDRGGTEAFF. The CDR3, as DNA: TGCAGCGTTGCGAGGGACAGGGGTGGCACTGAAGCTTTCTTT.

The CDR3 DNA sequence: TGTGCCATCGGAGGCGAGCCCGGGCAGCCCCAGCATTTT. Translation gives CAIGGEPGQPQHF. The chain is built from TRBV10-3 and TRBJ1-5; D remains ambiguous. The CDR3 extends over 13 amino acids. CDR1 and CDR2 (germline): ENHRY, SYGVKD. V dropped 8 bases and J dropped 7 bases, with 15 bases sitting between them.

This chain links TRBV29-1 with TRBJ2-3; D gene uncertain. The CDR3 consists of 11 residues. Germline CDR1 and CDR2: SQVTM and ANQGSEA. V was clipped by 1 base and J by 2 bases, with 1 base between them. The CDR3 protein is CSVEVTDTQYF. The DNA of the CDR3 is TGCAGCGTTGAAGTCACAGATACGCAGTATTTT.

The rearrangement joins TRBV7-7 to TRBJ2-3; D is undetermined. Trimming took off 5 bases at V and 4 bases at J, with 10 bases between the two ends. The V gene's germline CDR1 is SSHAT and CDR2 FNYEAQ (reference sequence). The CDR3 has 13 amino acids. For the CDR3, the DNA is TGTGCCAGCAGCGGGTCCTGGGCAGATACGCAGTATTTT. It codes for CASSGSWADTQYF.

This chain uses TRBV28 with TRBJ2-7, with 7 nucleotides matching TRBD1. V was clipped by 4 bases and J by 3 bases; unmatched bases: 6. The CDR3 is 14 amino acids. Germline V gene sequence: CDR1 MDHEN, CDR2 SYDVKM. CDR3 coding DNA: TGTGCCAGCAGTTCTGGGGACAGAGACTACGAGCAGTACTTC. Translating it yields CASSSGDRDYEQYF.

Details on this clone: Germline and junction disagree at one end, which may indicate a read error. This rearrangement joins TRBV30 to TRBJ2-7; D uncertain. The CDR3 runs 14 residues. Germline CDR1 and CDR2: GTSNPN and SVGIG (reference sequence). The CDR3: CGWSVLGDSYEQYF. The CDR3 DNA sequence: TGTGGCTGGAGTGTACTGGGCGATTCCTACGAGCAGTACTTC.

This clone occurred many times. The J gene is TRBJ1-1, the V gene TRBV29-1; TRBD1 might be the D (5 bases). The length of the CDR3 is 12 residues. V lost 5 bases, J lost 3 bases, and 10 bases lay in between. In germline, CDR1 is SQVTM, CDR2 ANQGSEA. DNA for the CDR3: TGCAGCGTTTTCGGGACTTACACTGAAGCTTTCTTT. Residues: CSVFGTYTEAFF.

The CDR3 sequence: CSGGTGQGSEQYF. CDR3 bases: TGCAGCGGGGGAACCGGACAGGGCTCCGAGCAGTACTTC. This rearrangement joins TRBV29-1 to TRBJ2-7; 8 bases agree with TRBD1. Germline V CDR1 and CDR2: SQVTM, ANQGSEA. Germline trimming cut 7 bases from V and 6 bases from J; bases unmatched to any gene: 11. The CDR3 totals 13 residues.

This chain uses TRBV28 with TRBJ2-3; D possibly corresponds to TRBD1 (5 bases). Germline lookup yields CDR1 MDHEN and CDR2 SYDVKM. The V and J ends lost 8 bases and 0 bases respectively, with 21 bases between them. The CDR3 runs to 17 residues. CDR3 loop: CASSGSNTGKSTDTQYF. The CDR3 region has the DNA TGTGCCAGCTCGGGCAGTAACACAGGAAAAAGCACAGATACGCAGTATTTT.

This clone was observed a few times. V usage is TRBV6-5 and J usage is TRBJ1-3; D is possibly TRBD1 (6 bases). CDR3 size: 15 residues. Germline V gives CDR1 MNHEY, CDR2 SVGAGI. V lost 2 bases and J 3 bases, leaving 11 bases between the germline ends. Written as DNA, the CDR3 is TGTGCCAGCAGTTACAGTACAGGGATTGGAAACACCATATATTTT. Residues: CASSYSTGIGNTIYF.

This clone was seen a handful of times. V usage is TRBV9 and J usage is TRBJ2-1; a possible D gene is TRBD2 (6 bases). In germline, CDR1 is SGDLS, CDR2 YYNGEE. Trimming shortened V by 2 bases and J by 1 base, and 10 bases separated the two germline ends. The CDR3 totals 15 residues. The CDR3 protein is CASSVGSFSYNEQFF. The CDR3 nucleotides read TGTGCCAGCAGCGTCGGGAGTTTTTCCTACAATGAGCAGTTCTTC.